The 27 T cell receptor beta chains given below trace back to one sample, sequenced in a study of blood T cells in healthy people across ages. With a J-beta primer mix and a sample-barcoded 5' primer, a second PCR ran about 6 to 11 cycles. From the 5' RACE reads, TCRdb called clonotypes with MiXCR, one entry per CDR3 protein. Here the sample spans roughly 500,000 distinct CDR3 sequences, approximately 30% being singletons. The sequencing input was blood. These receptors were collected from an older woman in good health.

This clonotype was counted between two and nine times. CDR3 in DNA: TGCAGTGCTAGCCGGGACCCAGTCACTGAAGCTTTCTTT. Translated: CSASRDPVTEAFF. The J gene is TRBJ1-1, the V gene TRBV20-1; D perhaps matches TRBD1 (5 bases). Looked up from germline, CDR1 is DFQATT and CDR2 is SNEGSKA (reference sequence). This CDR3 is 13 amino acids long. V gave up 3 bases and J gave up 4 bases, with 12 bases separating them.

A few counts support this clonotype. This chain joins TRBV13 and TRBJ1-2; D unclear. The CDR3 is 12 amino acids. In germline, CDR1 is PRHDT, CDR2 FYEKMQ (reference sequence). V was pared by 2 bases and J by 7 bases, with 8 bases between. The CDR3 region is CASSLRPIGYTF. The CDR3 bases are TGTGCCAGCAGCTTAAGGCCGATTGGCTACACCTTC.

The chain combines TRBV10-3 with TRBJ1-2; D is unclear. Germline CDR1 and CDR2: ENHRY and SYGVKD. CDR3 size: 12 residues. Trimming removed 0 bases from V and 14 bases from J, with 13 bases in between. CDR3 nucleotide sequence: TGTGCCATCAGTGAGTCTCGCCTCAATGGGACCTTC. This translates into CAISESRLNGTF.

The V gene is TRBV20-1, the J gene TRBJ2-5; no reliable D call. The last part of the DNA fits TRBJ2-7 better; the J call may be wrong. Germline loops: CDR1 DFQATT, CDR2 SNEGSKA (reference sequence). The CDR3 is made up of 12 amino acids. The CDR3 bases are TGCAGTGGCGCAACAGACACCTACGAGCAGTACTTC. It codes for CSGATDTYEQYF.

This clonotype was counted a few times. This chain connects TRBV7-2 to TRBJ2-7; 9 nucleotides align to TRBD1. The V segment lost 5 bases and the J segment 3 bases; nucleotides outside the gene matches: 17. Germline CDR1 SGHTA, CDR2 FQGNSA. The CDR3 runs to 18 residues. This CDR3 reads CASSPRDRVGLSRYEQYF. In nucleotides, the CDR3 is TGTGCCAGCAGCCCGAGGGACAGGGTAGGCTTATCTCGCTACGAGCAGTACTTC.

The J gene is TRBJ1-5, the V gene TRBV20-1; the D gene is possibly TRBD1 (5 bases). Trimming removed 7 bases from V and 4 bases from J, with 14 bases in between. Germline V gene data show CDR1 as DFQATT and CDR2 as SNEGSKA (reference sequence). CDR3 length: 13 residues. The CDR3 nucleotides read TGCAGTGGCCAAGGGGCACCAAATCAGCCCCAGCATTTT. Its translation is CSGQGAPNQPQHF.

This clonotype was seen a single time. The J gene is TRBJ1-1, the V gene TRBV6-2 or TRBV6-3, with no clear D. The CDR3 sequence is 16 residues long. The germline V and J ends were trimmed by 2 bases and 1 base, with 14 bases remaining between them. Germline V lookup: CDR1 MNHEY, CDR2 SVGEGT. The CDR3 loop is CASSYQQGNWNTEAFF. The DNA for the CDR3 is TGTGCCAGCAGTTACCAGCAAGGCAATTGGAACACTGAAGCTTTCTTT.

A few counts support this clonotype. The CDR3 sequence is CASSEFWPGGNTDTQYF. In DNA, the CDR3 is TGTGCCAGCAGTGAATTCTGGCCGGGGGGGAATACAGATACGCAGTATTTT. This chain connects TRBV25-1 to TRBJ2-3, with 8 bases lining up with TRBD2. This CDR3 has 17 residues. Germline lookup yields CDR1 MGHDK and CDR2 SYGVNS. After removal of 1 base from V and 3 bases from J, the junction contained 9 bases not matched to a gene.

This chain joins TRBV7-2 and TRBJ2-7, with D uncertain. CDR1 SGHTA and CDR2 FQGNSA come from the germline V gene. With 5 bases removed from V and 2 bases from J, the gap between germline ends came to 16 bases. The CDR3 has 15 residues. The DNA for the CDR3 is TGTGCCAGCAGCACACAAGGGTCCCTGGCCTACGAGCAGTACTTC. Translation: CASSTQGSLAYEQYF.

This rearrangement joins TRBV7-9 to TRBJ2-2; D is perhaps TRBD1 (6 bases). Germline V gives CDR1 SEHNR, CDR2 FQNEAQ (reference sequence). Trimming stripped 4 bases from V and 4 bases from J, with 13 bases between. CDR3 length: 15 amino acids. The CDR3 coding sequence is TGTGCCAGCAGCTCGTACGGACAGATCACCGGGGAGCTGTTTTTT. Translation gives CASSSYGQITGELFF.

J is TRBJ2-1 and V is TRBV24-1; 12 bases match TRBD2. Germline CDR1 and CDR2: KGHDR and SFDVKD. V shed 11 bases, J shed 7 bases, and the junction held 8 bases outside the gene matches. The CDR3 runs to 14 residues. In DNA form, the CDR3 reads TGTGCCATCAGCCCTAGCGGGGGGGGAAATGAGCAGTTCTTC. Residues: CAISPSGGGNEQFF.

The chain uses TRBV6-6 and TRBJ1-1; 10 bases fit TRBD1. Germline V gene data show CDR1 as MNHNY and CDR2 as SVGAGI (reference sequence). V lost 10 bases to trimming and J lost 6 bases; unmatched junction nucleotides: 11. The CDR3 loop spans 14 amino acids. The CDR3 nucleotides are TGTGCCACCAGGGACAGGGGAGAAGGGGCTGAAGCTTTCTTT. Protein: CATRDRGEGAEAFF.

Worth noting for this clonotype: The junction and the germline gene differ at one end; a read error may be behind it. V and J are TRBV10-3 and TRBJ2-7, with D tentatively TRBD1 (5 bases). CDR1 and CDR2 from the germline V gene are ENHRY and SYGVKD. The CDR3 is made up of 14 amino acids. The chain's CDR3 is CAISEQTGAYEQYF. The CDR3 DNA sequence: TGCGCCATCAGTGAGCAAACAGGAGCCTACGAGCAGTACTTC.

To note about this clonotype: Germline is not matched at one junction end, which may reflect a read error. The CDR3 protein is CASTVSQGDTQYF. The CDR3 region has the DNA TGTGCCAGCACCGTCTCACAAGGAGATACGCAGTACTTT. The chain employs TRBV7-2 and TRBJ2-3; D call uncertain. The CDR3 contains 13 residues. Germline assignment: CDR1 SGHTA and CDR2 FQGNSA. Filled out from reference TRBV7-2 and TRBJ2-3, the complete variable domain reads GAGVSQSPSNKVTEKGKDVELRCDPISGHTALYWYRQSLGQGLEFLIYFQGNSAPDKSGLPSDRFSAERTGGSVSTLTIQRTQQEDSAVYLCASTVSQGDTQYFGPGTRLTVL.

This clonotype occurred many times. This CDR3 is CASSLAYGGTVNTEAFF. The CDR3 region has the DNA TGTGCCAGCAGCTTAGCGTATGGCGGGACCGTGAACACTGAAGCTTTCTTT. The chain has TRBV7-2 and TRBJ1-1; tentative D call: TRBD1 (5 bases). This CDR3 has 17 residues. The germline V gene has CDR1 SGHTA and CDR2 FQGNSA. V dropped 0 bases and J dropped 0 bases, with 14 bases sitting between them.

The chain joins TRBV19 to TRBJ1-2; D ambiguous. V was cut by 10 bases and J by 4 bases, with 16 bases left in between. The CDR3 is 13 amino acids. Looked up from germline, CDR1 is LNHDA and CDR2 is SQIVND (reference sequence). The CDR3 sequence: CATIGPYSYGYTF. DNA of the CDR3: TGTGCCACGATCGGGCCGTACTCCTATGGCTACACCTTC. The complete variable domain, with remaining parts taken from reference TRBV19 and TRBJ1-2, reads DGGITQSPKYLFRKEGQNVTLSCEQNLNHDAMYWYRQDPGQGLRLIYYSQIVNDFQKGDIAEGYSVSREKKESFPLTVTSAQKNPTAFYLCATIGPYSYGYTFGSGTRLTVV.

V usage is TRBV12-3 or TRBV12-4 and J usage is TRBJ2-2; TRBD2 matches at 11 bases. Trimming removed 6 bases from V and 3 bases from J; junction bases left unmatched: 3. This CDR3 spans 15 amino acids. CDR3 region: CASRGTSGYTGELFF. The CDR3 bases are TGTGCCAGCAGGGGGACTAGCGGTTACACCGGGGAGCTGTTTTTT.

The chain joins TRBV7-9 to TRBJ2-3; TRBD1 agrees at 8 bases. The germline CDR1 and CDR2 sequences are SEHNR and FQNEAQ (reference sequence). The junction had 9 bases not matched to a gene; V was cut back by 5 bases and J by 2 bases. This CDR3 region has 16 residues. This chain's CDR3 is CASSRATGVNTDTQYF. DNA of the CDR3: TGTGCCAGCAGCCGCGCGACAGGGGTTAACACAGATACGCAGTATTTT.

This sequence joins TRBV20-1 and TRBJ2-5, with 9 bases identical to TRBD2. In germline, CDR1 is DFQATT, CDR2 SNEGSKA (reference sequence). This CDR3 contains 13 residues. The J segment lost 3 bases and the V segment lost 6 bases, leaving 5 bases of the junction unmatched. CDR3 DNA sequence: TGCAGTGCGGGCGGGGGGGCTAAAGAGACCCAGTACTTC. This gives the protein CSAGGGAKETQYF.

The chain combines TRBV14 with TRBJ1-1; D is undetermined. The CDR3 covers 15 residues. Germline lookup yields CDR1 SGHDN and CDR2 FVKESK. Trimming took off 1 base at V and 4 bases at J, with 13 bases between the two ends. CDR3 residues: CASSQVPGEITEAFF. CDR3 nucleotides: TGTGCCAGCAGCCAAGTCCCCGGGGAGATCACTGAAGCTTTCTTT.

This clonotype was seen just once. V gene TRBV20-1 combines with J gene TRBJ2-1; TRBD2 agrees at 8 bases. The CDR3 has 15 amino acids. V shed 3 bases, J shed 1 base, and the junction held 5 bases outside the gene matches. Germline loops: CDR1 DFQATT, CDR2 SNEGSKA (reference sequence). The CDR3 bases are TGCAGTGCTAGCACAGCGGGGGCATCCTACAATGAGCAGTTCTTC. This codes for CSASTAGASYNEQFF.

The chain combines TRBV18 with TRBJ1-1; D possibly corresponds to TRBD1 (5 bases). Germline CDR1 KGHSH, CDR2 LQKENI. The CDR3 is 13 residues long. V gave up 5 bases and J gave up 3 bases, with 10 bases separating them. The CDR3 here is CASSAKGDTEAFF. The CDR3 bases are TGTGCCAGCTCAGCAAAAGGGGACACTGAAGCTTTCTTT.

Worth noting for this clonotype: The junction shows a germline mismatch at one end, possibly a read error. This rearrangement joins TRBV7-2 to TRBJ1-3; no clear D gene. The V gene's germline CDR1 is SGHTA and CDR2 FQGNSA. CDR3 length: 13 residues. This CDR3 reads CASSLGGGRPLDF. CDR3 bases: TGTGCCAGCAGCTTAGGGGGAGGACGGCCCCTGGATTTT.

The chain recombines TRBV6-5 with TRBJ2-7; 7 bases line up with TRBD1. V shed 7 bases and J 3 bases; nucleotides not matched to a gene: 9. CDR1 is MNHEY, CDR2 SVGAGI, per germline. The CDR3 loop spans 14 amino acids. The CDR3, as DNA: TGTGCCAGCAAAAGGCAGGGGGACGACTACGAGCAGTACTTC. Protein product: CASKRQGDDYEQYF.

This chain joins TRBV20-1 and TRBJ1-1; 9 nucleotides line up with TRBD1. The J segment lost 4 bases and the V segment lost 5 bases, leaving 8 bases of the junction unmatched. CDR1 is DFQATT, CDR2 SNEGSKA, per germline (reference sequence). This CDR3 contains 14 residues. The CDR3 bases are TGCAGTGCTCCTATCTCGACAGGGGGCACTGAAGCTTTCTTT. Translating it yields CSAPISTGGTEAFF.

The sample holds a few counts of this clonotype. This chain joins TRBV10-3 and TRBJ1-1; possibly TRBD1 for D (6 bases). From germline, CDR1 is ENHRY and CDR2 SYGVKD. The CDR3 has 13 residues. V was clipped by 8 bases and J by 4 bases, with 14 bases between them. The DNA of the CDR3 is TGTGCCATCGGGGCCACAGGGCCCACTGAAGCTTTCTTT. Its protein product is CAIGATGPTEAFF.

The chain recombines TRBV3-1 with TRBJ2-7; 8 bases agree with TRBD1. This CDR3 region has 15 residues. Trimming at V came to 4 bases and at J to 4 bases, leaving 9 bases not matched to a gene. The germline gives CDR1 LGHDT, CDR2 YNNKEL (reference sequence). CDR3 region: CASSRTGQGRYEQYF. In DNA, the CDR3 is TGTGCCAGCAGCCGAACTGGACAGGGCAGGTACGAGCAGTACTTC.